These T cell receptor beta chains were read from a single sample in a study of T cells in Graves' hyperthyroidism and ophthalmopathy. MiXCR was run by TCRdb on the multiplex PCR reads, yielding one entry per CDR3 protein. Seen here are more than 50,000 distinct CDR3 sequences, approximately 53% observed once, and the top ten hold 3.3%. Sequencing was done on a sample of blood. The source is an older woman with Graves' ophthalmopathy. CDR3s include the opening cysteine and the closing phenylalanine or tryptophan. A D gene is named only where the DNA matches it firmly. Not all rows give a size; the values are once, few, many and, for expanded clones, a class.

V gene,clone size,D gene,J gene,CDR3 protein,CDR3 DNA
TRBV7-3,.,.,TRBJ2-7,CASSLRRTARPVTSYEQYF,TGTGCCAGCAGCTTAAGGAGGACCGCACGACCAGTAACCTCCTACGAGCAGTACTTC
TRBV7-8,.,TRBD1,TRBJ2-5,CASSLKGAGGPVGQETQYF,TGTGCCAGCAGCTTAAAGGGGGCTGGAGGTCCAGTGGGTCAAGAGACCCAGTACTTC
TRBV5-6,many,.,TRBJ2-5,CASSPPDAWETQYF,TGTGCCAGCAGCCCCCCCGACGCATGGGAGACCCAGTACTTC
TRBV6-1,once,.,TRBJ1-4,CASSASVGTVEKLFF,TGTGCCAGCAGTGCCTCGGTCGGTACCGTTGAAAAACTGTTTTTT
TRBV29-1,.,TRBD1,TRBJ2-5,CSVPGQGNETQYF,TGCAGCGTCCCGGGACAGGGGAATGAGACCCAGTACTTC
TRBV29-1,.,TRBD2,TRBJ2-5,CSAGEGETQYF,TGCAGCGCCGGGGAGGGAGAGACCCAGTACTTC
TRBV27,.,.,TRBJ1-6,CASMAGLNSPLHF,TGTGCCAGCATGGCAGGCTTAAATTCACCCCTCCACTTT
TRBV5-1,.,.,TRBJ1-1,CAGSLGFSANTEACF,TGCGCCGGCAGCTTGGGTTTTTCCGCGAACACTGAAGCTTGCTTT
TRBV5-1,many,.,TRBJ1-5,CASSLEGGVGQPQHF,TGCGCCAGCAGCTTGGAAGGCGGGGTCGGTCAGCCCCAGCATTTT
TRBV7-2,.,TRBD1,TRBJ1-4,CASTLGTGINEKLFF,TGTGCCAGCACCCTCGGGACAGGGATTAATGAAAAACTGTTTTTT
TRBV25-1,.,TRBD2,TRBJ2-5,CASSGSSGEGETQYF,TGTGCCAGCAGTGGTTCTAGCGGGGAGGGAGAGACCCAGTACTTC
TRBV19,.,.,TRBJ2-1,CASSIVGRNTDTQFF,TGTGCCAGTAGTATAGTGGGCAGGAACACAGATACGCAGTTCTTC
TRBV10-1,many,.,TRBJ1-4,CASSTGINEKLFF,TGCGCCAGCAGTACCGGGATTAATGAAAAACTGTTTTTT
TRBV19,.,TRBD2,TRBJ2-1,CASSMMRGLYNEQFF,TGTGCCAGTAGTATGATGCGGGGGTTGTACAATGAGCAGTTCTTC
TRBV25-1,once,TRBD1,TRBJ1-3,CASSERQGGNTIYF,TGTGCCAGCAGTGAACGACAGGGAGGGAACACCATATATTTT
TRBV7-9,.,.,TRBJ1-1,CASSLAMTKAVNTEAFF,TGTGCCAGCAGCTTAGCGATGACGAAAGCCGTCAACACTGAAGCTTTCTTT
TRBV5-1,many,.,TRBJ2-7,CASSFGVRALSSYEQYF,TGCGCCAGCAGCTTTGGAGTCAGGGCCCTAAGCTCCTACGAGCAGTACTTC
TRBV20-1,many,TRBD1,TRBJ2-3,CSAPGQRGTDTQYF,TGCAGTGCCCCGGGACAGAGGGGCACAGATACGCAGTATTTT
TRBV13,.,.,TRBJ1-1,CASSLGLGVNTEAFF,TGTGCCAGCAGCTTAGGCCTAGGGGTGAACACTGAAGCTTTCTTT
TRBV2,.,.,TRBJ2-5,CASSEEGQYF,TGTGCCAGCAGTGAAGAGGGCCAGTACTTC
TRBV7-9,many,TRBD1,TRBJ2-2,CASSPGQGASGELFF,TGTGCCAGCAGCCCAGGACAGGGGGCGTCCGGGGAGCTGTTTTTT
TRBV5-1,.,.,TRBJ1-4,CASSPGGGRYNEKLFF,TGCGCCAGCAGCCCCGGTGGGGGCAGATATAATGAAAAACTGTTTTTC
TRBV20-1,.,TRBD1,TRBJ1-2,CSAEGDRTNYGYTF,TGCAGTGCAGAGGGGGACAGGACTAACTATGGCTACACCTTC
TRBV7-3,many,.,TRBJ2-5,CASSLTGGAGVETQYF,TGTGCCAGCAGCTTAACGGGGGGGGCAGGGGTTGAGACCCAGTACTTC
TRBV10-1,many,.,TRBJ2-2,CASIWGAGTGELFF,TGCGCCAGCATTTGGGGGGCGGGCACCGGGGAGCTGTTTTTT
TRBV27,many,.,TRBJ2-7,CASSSIGGWGHEQYF,TGTGCCAGCAGTTCCATCGGGGGTTGGGGCCACGAGCAGTACTTC
TRBV12-3/TRBV12-4,many,TRBD2,TRBJ2-7,CASSLEGVGRMSYEQYF,TGTGCCAGCAGTTTAGAAGGGGTCGGGAGGATGAGCTACGAGCAGTACTTC
TRBV2,many,.,TRBJ2-7,CASRSRDGPYEQYF,TGTGCCAGCAGATCGAGGGACGGCCCCTACGAGCAGTACTTC
TRBV11-2,many,TRBD1,TRBJ1-2,CASSLDRGRGYTF,TGTGCCAGCAGCTTAGACAGGGGGCGAGGCTACACCTTC
TRBV7-3,many,.,TRBJ1-1,CASSFGPPGTEAFF,TGTGCCAGCAGCTTTGGCCCCCCGGGCACTGAAGCTTTCTTT
TRBV6-6,.,TRBD2,TRBJ2-3,CASSPRTSGSLRTDTQCF,TGTGCCAGCAGCCCACGGACTAGCGGGAGTTTACGAACAGATACGCAGTGTTTT
TRBV6-6,many,.,TRBJ2-5,CASKTIQNSETQYF,TGTGCCAGCAAGACTATCCAAAACTCAGAGACCCAGTACTTC
TRBV5-6,.,.,TRBJ2-7,CASSKQAYEQYF,TGTGCCAGCAGCAAACAGGCTTACGAGCAGTACTTC
TRBV7-3,.,.,TRBJ1-3,CASSLDGASGNTIYF,TGTGCCAGCAGCTTGGATGGGGCAAGTGGAAACACCATATATTTT
TRBV19,many,.,TRBJ1-5,CASSIGPGASSNQPQHF,TGTGCCAGTAGTATCGGCCCGGGGGCTTCAAGCAATCAGCCCCAGCATTTT
TRBV27,many,TRBD1,TRBJ2-7,CASSRSLTGRFYEQYF,TGTGCCAGCAGTCGTAGTCTGACAGGGAGATTTTACGAGCAGTACTTC
TRBV3-1,.,TRBD1,TRBJ2-5,CASSQGRTGNLRETQYF,TGTGCCAGCAGCCAAGGGAGGACAGGCAACCTTCGGGAGACCCAGTACTTC
TRBV5-1,once,.,TRBJ1-3,CASSWGGPYSGNTIYF,TGCGCCAGCAGCTGGGGGGGACCCTACTCTGGAAACACCATATATTTT
TRBV4-2,many,.,TRBJ2-2,CASSQAGRTTGELFF,TGTGCCAGCAGCCAAGCAGGTAGAACCACCGGGGAGCTGTTTTTT